Sequencing of this T cell receptor beta chain was carried out in a study of T-cell memory formation after mild COVID-19. cDNA libraries for TCR alpha and TCR beta, carrying sample barcodes and UMIs, came from 5'RACE with constant-segment primers. TCRdb reanalysed the 5' RACE reads using MiXCR and keeps one entry per CDR3 protein. The table records about 250,000 distinct CDR3 sequences, 15% of them present only once. The germline V gene encodes CDR1 LNHDA and CDR2 SQIVND (reference sequence). The ends were cut back, 1 base at V and 2 bases at J, with 5 bases in the middle. The CDR3 covers 13 residues.

The receptor comes from an adult woman who had mild COVID-19 (a few samples of this study predate the infection). Cell type and time point are not known. This rearrangement joins TRBV19 to TRBJ1-2; no definite D call. Sequenced input: PBMCs or a T cell subset sorted from them (not recorded which). The CDR3 nucleotides are TGTGCCAGTAGTATAGGCAGAAACTATGGCTACACCTTC. Its translation is CASSIGRNYGYTF.